This T cell receptor beta chain was observed in a study of blood T cell repertoires in COVID-19. Recruitment covered about two dozen US areas and drew participants whose ages spanned roughly 18 to 90 years. V dropped 3 bases and J dropped 7 bases, with 13 bases sitting between them. Germline V gene lookup returns CDR1 LGHDT and CDR2 YNNKEL (reference sequence). This CDR3 spans 13 amino acids. The data were produced by immunoSEQ multiplex PCR, yet TCRdb's version contains in-frame clones alone and is incomplete. The sample carries about 350,000 clones, 87% recorded once. The chain combines TRBV3-1 (or the pseudogene TRBV3-2) with TRBJ2-7; tentative D call: TRBD2 (6 bases). The sample was PBMCs or T cells enriched from blood (not recorded which). The sequence was obtained from a woman aged 25-40 years who had recovered from COVID-19. The CDR3 loop reads CASSQGLFWEQYF. The CDR3 DNA is TGTGCCAGCAGCCAGGGACTTTTTTGGGAGCAGTACTTC.